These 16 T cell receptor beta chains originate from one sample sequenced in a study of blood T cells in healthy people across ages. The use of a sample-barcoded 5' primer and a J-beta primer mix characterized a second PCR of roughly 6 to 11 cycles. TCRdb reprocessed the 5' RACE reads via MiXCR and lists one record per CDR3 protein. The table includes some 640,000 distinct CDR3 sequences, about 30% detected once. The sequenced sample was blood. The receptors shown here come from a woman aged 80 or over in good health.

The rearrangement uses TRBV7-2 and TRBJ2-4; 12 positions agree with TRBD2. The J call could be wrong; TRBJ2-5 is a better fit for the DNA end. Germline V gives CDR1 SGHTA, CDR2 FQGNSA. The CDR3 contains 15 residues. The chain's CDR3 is CASSPRLAGEETQYF. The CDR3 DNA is TGTGCCAGCAGCCCGAGACTAGCGGGAGAAGAGACCCAGTACTTC.

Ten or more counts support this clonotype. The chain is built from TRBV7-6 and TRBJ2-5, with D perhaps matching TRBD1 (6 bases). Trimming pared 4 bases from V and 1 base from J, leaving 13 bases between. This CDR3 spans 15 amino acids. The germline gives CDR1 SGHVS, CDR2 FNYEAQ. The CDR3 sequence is CASSSPRTAQETQYF. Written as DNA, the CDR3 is TGTGCCAGCAGCTCACCAAGGACAGCCCAAGAGACCCAGTACTTC.

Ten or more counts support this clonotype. This CDR3 is CASSQRRAVNQPQHF. CDR3 sequence (DNA): TGTGCCAGCAGCCAACGTCGGGCCGTTAATCAGCCCCAGCATTTT. V and J are TRBV4-2 and TRBJ1-5; D remains ambiguous. The germline V and J ends were trimmed by 2 bases and 4 bases, with 12 bases remaining between them. This CDR3 comprises 15 residues. Germline CDR1 and CDR2: LGHNA and YNFKEQ.

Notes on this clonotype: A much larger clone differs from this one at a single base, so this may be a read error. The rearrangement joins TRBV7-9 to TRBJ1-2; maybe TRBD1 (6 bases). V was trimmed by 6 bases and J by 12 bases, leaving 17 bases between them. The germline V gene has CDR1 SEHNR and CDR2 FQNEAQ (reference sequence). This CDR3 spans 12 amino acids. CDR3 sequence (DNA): TGTGCCAGCAGACCCTCCGAGGGGGGCAACACCTTC. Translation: CASRPSEGGNTF.

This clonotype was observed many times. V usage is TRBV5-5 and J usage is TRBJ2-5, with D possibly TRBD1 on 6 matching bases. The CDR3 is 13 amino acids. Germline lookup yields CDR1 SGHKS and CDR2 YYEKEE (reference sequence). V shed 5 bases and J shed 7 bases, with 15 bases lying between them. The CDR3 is CASSPDSVGTQYF. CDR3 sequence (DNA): TGTGCCAGCAGTCCGGACAGTGTGGGGACCCAGTACTTC.

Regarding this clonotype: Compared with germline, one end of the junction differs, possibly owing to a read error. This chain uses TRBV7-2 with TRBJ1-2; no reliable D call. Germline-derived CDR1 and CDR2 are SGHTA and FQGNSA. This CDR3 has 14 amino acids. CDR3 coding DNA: TGTGCCTGCAGCTTAGCAGGCGGGGACTATGGCTACACCTTC. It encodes CACSLAGGDYGYTF.

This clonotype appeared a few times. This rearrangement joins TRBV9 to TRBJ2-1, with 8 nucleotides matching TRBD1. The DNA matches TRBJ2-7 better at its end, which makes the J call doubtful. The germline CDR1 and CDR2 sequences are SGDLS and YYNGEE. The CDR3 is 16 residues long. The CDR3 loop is CASSPGTGSSYNEQYF. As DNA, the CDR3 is TGTGCCAGCAGCCCCGGGACAGGCAGTTCCTACAATGAGCAGTACTTC.

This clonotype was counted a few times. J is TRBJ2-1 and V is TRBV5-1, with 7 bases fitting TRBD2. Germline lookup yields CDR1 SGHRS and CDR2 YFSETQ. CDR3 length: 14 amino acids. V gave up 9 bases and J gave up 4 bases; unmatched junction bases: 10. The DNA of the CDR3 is TGCGCCACCTCGGGGGAGGGGTTATACAATGAGCAGTTCTTC. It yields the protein CATSGEGLYNEQFF.

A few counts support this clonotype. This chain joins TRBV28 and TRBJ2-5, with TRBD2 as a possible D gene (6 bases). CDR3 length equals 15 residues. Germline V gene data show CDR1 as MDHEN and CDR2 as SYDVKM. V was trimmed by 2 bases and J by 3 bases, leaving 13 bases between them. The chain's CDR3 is CASSLEHGGEETQYF. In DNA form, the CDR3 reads TGTGCCAGCAGTTTAGAACACGGGGGAGAAGAGACCCAGTACTTC.

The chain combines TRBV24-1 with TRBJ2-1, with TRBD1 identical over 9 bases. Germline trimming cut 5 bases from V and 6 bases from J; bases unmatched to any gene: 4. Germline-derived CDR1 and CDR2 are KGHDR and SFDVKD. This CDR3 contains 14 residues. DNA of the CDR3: TGTGCCACCAGTGCCGGGACAGGGAGCAATGAGCAGTTCTTC. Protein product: CATSAGTGSNEQFF.

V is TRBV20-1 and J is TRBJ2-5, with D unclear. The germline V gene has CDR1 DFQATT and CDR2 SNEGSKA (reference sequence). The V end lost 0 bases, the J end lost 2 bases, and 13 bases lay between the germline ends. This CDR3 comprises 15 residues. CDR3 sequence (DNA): TGCAGTGCTAGAGATATCCGGACGGATCAAGAGACCCAGTACTTC. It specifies CSARDIRTDQETQYF.

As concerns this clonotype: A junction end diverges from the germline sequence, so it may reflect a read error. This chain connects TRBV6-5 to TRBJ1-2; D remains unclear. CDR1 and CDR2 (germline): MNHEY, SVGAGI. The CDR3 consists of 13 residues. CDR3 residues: CVSSLSGSYGYTF. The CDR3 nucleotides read TGTGTCAGCTCATTGTCCGGGTCCTATGGCTACACCTTC.

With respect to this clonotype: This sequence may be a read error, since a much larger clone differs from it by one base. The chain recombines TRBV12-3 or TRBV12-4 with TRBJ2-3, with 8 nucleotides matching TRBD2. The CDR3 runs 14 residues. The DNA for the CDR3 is TGTGTCAGCAGTTTTCAAGCGGGGGCGGATACGCAGTATTTT. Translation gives CVSSFQAGADTQYF.

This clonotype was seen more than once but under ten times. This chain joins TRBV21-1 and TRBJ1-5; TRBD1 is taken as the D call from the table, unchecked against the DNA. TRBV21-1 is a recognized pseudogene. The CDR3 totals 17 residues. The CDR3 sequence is CASSNPRRQGRNQPQHF. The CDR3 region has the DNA TGTGCCAGCAGCAACCCTCGCCGACAGGGACGCAATCAGCCCCAGCATTTT.

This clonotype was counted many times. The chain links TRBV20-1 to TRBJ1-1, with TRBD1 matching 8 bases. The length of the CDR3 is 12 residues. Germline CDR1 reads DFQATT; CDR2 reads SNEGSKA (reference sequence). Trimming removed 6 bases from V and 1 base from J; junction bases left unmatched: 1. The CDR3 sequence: CSADRENTEAFF. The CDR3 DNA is TGCAGTGCGGACAGGGAGAACACTGAAGCTTTCTTT.

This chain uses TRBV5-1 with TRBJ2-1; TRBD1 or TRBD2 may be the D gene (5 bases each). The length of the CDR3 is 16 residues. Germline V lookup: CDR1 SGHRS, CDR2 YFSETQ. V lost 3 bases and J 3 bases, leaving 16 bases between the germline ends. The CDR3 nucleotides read TGCGCCAGCAGCTACTCGACAGAGGGAGTCTACAATGAGCAGTTCTTC. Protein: CASSYSTEGVYNEQFF. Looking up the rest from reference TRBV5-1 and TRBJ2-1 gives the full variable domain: KAGVTQTPRYLIKTRGQQVTLSCSPISGHRSVSWYQQTPGQGLQFLFEYFSETQRNKGNFPGRFSGRQFSNSRSEMNVSTLELGDSALYLCASSYSTEGVYNEQFFGPGTRLTVL.